The next 10 T cell receptor beta chains were all read from a single sample in a study of OX40 agonist ivuxolimab in advanced cancers. Clones were sequenced by immunoSEQ multiplex PCR, and TCRdb holds only the in-frame ones, with some missing. The table shows 65,000 to 100,000 clones, with approximately 79% occurring only once. This material consisted of CD4+ or CD8+ T cells sorted from blood, taken in a trial of the OX40 agonist ivuxolimab. The receptors shown here come from an adult with an advanced solid tumor such as melanoma, head and neck, liver or kidney cancer.

J is TRBJ1-1 and V is TRBV5-1; perhaps TRBD1 as D (5 bases). CDR1 and CDR2 (germline): SGHRS, YFSETQ. Trimming took off 3 bases at V and 2 bases at J, with 11 bases between the two ends. The CDR3 totals 14 residues. The CDR3 loop reads CASSYQGVNTEAFF. The CDR3 region has the DNA TGCGCCAGCAGCTACCAAGGGGTAAACACTGAAGCTTTCTTT.

The V and J genes are TRBV7-9 and TRBJ1-1, with D uncertain. CDR3 size: 13 residues. Trimming took off 5 bases at V and 4 bases at J, with 11 bases between the two ends. Germline V CDR1 and CDR2: SEHNR, FQNEAQ (reference sequence). CDR3 DNA: TGTGCCAGCAGCCATAATTATTTCACTGAAGCTTTCTTT. Encoded protein: CASSHNYFTEAFF.

This clone was recorded once. The CDR3 loop is CSVVGGDNNEQFF. The CDR3 DNA reads as TGCAGCGTTGTTGGGGGGGACAACAATGAGCAGTTCTTC. The chain links TRBV29-1 to TRBJ2-1, with a weak D call TRBD2 (7 bases). The V end was cut by 4 bases, the J end by 5 bases, with 12 bases between. The CDR3 has 13 residues. Germline values: CDR1 SQVTM, CDR2 ANQGSEA.

CDR3 DNA: TGTGCCAGCAGTTCCCAGGGGGGAGGAGGCTATGGCTACACCTTC. Protein: CASSSQGGGGYGYTF. The chain joins TRBV6-5 to TRBJ1-2; 7 bases are shared with TRBD1. CDR1 is MNHEY, CDR2 SVGAGI, per germline. J lost 4 bases, V lost 4 bases, and 9 bases had no gene match. This CDR3 region has 15 residues.

The V call is TRBV4-2, the J call TRBJ1-5; 7 bases match TRBD1. This CDR3 comprises 17 residues. V was clipped by 1 base and J by 6 bases; unmatched bases: 12. Germline V gives CDR1 LGHNA, CDR2 YNFKEQ. The CDR3 here is CASSQARATGVSQPQHF. DNA for the CDR3: TGTGCCAGCAGCCAAGCCAGGGCCACAGGGGTCAGTCAGCCCCAGCATTTT.

CDR3 bases: TGTGCCAGCAGGTCGGAGGGACTAGCTTCCTTACGGACCCAGTACTTC. It codes for CASRSEGLASLRTQYF. The chain recombines TRBV2 with TRBJ2-5, with TRBD2 matching over 9 bases. Germline values: CDR1 SNHLY, CDR2 FYNNEI. V dropped 6 bases and J dropped 7; count of bases not matched to a gene: 15. This CDR3 contains 16 residues.

The chain joins TRBV10-3 to TRBJ1-1, with TRBD1 matching 7 bases. Per the germline V gene, CDR1 is ENHRY and CDR2 is SYGVKD. This CDR3 spans 12 amino acids. With V trimmed by 3 bases and J by 8 bases, 3 bases remained unmatched. Here the CDR3 DNA reads TGTGCCATCAGTGAAGGGGACAGCGAAGCTTTCTTT. Protein product: CAISEGDSEAFF.

This chain joins TRBV25-1 and TRBJ2-1, with TRBD2 matching over 12 bases. Germline CDR1 and CDR2: MGHDK and SYGVNS. Trimming removed 7 bases from V and 4 bases from J; junction bases left unmatched: 2. The CDR3 contains 14 residues. In nucleotides, the CDR3 is TGTGCCAGCACCGGACTAGCGGGATACAATGAGCAGTTCTTC. Translating gives CASTGLAGYNEQFF.

The gene calls are TRBV19 and TRBJ1-1; a weak D match, TRBD1 (6 bases). The CDR3 covers 15 residues. Germline lookup yields CDR1 LNHDA and CDR2 SQIVND (reference sequence). V was clipped by 5 bases and J by 5 bases, with 18 bases between them. In DNA, the CDR3 is TGTGCCAGTAGTGGAATAACAGGGTGGGGAACTGAAGCTTTCTTT. Its translation: CASSGITGWGTEAFF.

The chain combines TRBV11-2 with TRBJ2-5; tentative D call: TRBD2 (5 bases). The CDR3 is 14 amino acids. Germline loops: CDR1 SGHAT, CDR2 FQNNGV. The V end was cut by 4 bases, the J end by 4 bases, with 13 bases between. This CDR3 is CASSSGFMRETQYF. The CDR3 DNA is TGTGCCAGCAGCTCGGGATTCATGAGAGAGACCCAGTACTTC.